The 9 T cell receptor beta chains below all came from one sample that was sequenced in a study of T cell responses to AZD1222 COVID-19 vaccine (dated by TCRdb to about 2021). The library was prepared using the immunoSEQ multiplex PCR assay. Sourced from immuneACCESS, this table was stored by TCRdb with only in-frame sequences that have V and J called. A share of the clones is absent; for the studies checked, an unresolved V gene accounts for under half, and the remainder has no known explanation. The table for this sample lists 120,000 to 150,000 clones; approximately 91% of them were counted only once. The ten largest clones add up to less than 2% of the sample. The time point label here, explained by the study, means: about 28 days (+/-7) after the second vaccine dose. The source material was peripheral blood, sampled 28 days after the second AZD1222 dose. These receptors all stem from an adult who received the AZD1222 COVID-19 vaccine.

CDR3 region: CASSPQDTGELFF. The DNA of the CDR3 is TGTGCCAGCAGCCCACAGGATACCGGGGAGCTGTTTTTT. V is TRBV7-2 and J is TRBJ2-2; D is perhaps TRBD1 (5 bases). Trimming pared 5 bases from V and 5 bases from J, leaving 9 bases between. The CDR3 totals 13 residues. Germline lookup yields CDR1 SGHTA and CDR2 FQGNSA.

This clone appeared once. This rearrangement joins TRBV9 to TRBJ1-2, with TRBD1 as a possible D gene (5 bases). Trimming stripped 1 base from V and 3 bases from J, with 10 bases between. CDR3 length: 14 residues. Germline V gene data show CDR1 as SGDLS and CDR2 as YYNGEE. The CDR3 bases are TGTGCCAGCAGCGTAAACCGCAGGGACTATGGCTACACCTTC. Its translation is CASSVNRRDYGYTF.

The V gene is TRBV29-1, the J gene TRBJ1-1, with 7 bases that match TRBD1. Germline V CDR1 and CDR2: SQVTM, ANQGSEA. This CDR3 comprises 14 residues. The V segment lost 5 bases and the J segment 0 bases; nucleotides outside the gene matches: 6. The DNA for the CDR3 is TGCAGCGTTTCCCAGACAGGGATGAACACTGAAGCTTTCTTT. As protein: CSVSQTGMNTEAFF.

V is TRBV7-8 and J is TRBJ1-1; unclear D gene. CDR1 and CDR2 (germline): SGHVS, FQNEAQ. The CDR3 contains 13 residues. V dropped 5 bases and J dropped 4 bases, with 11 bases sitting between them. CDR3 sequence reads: CASSITWGTEAFF. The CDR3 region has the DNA TGTGCCAGCAGCATCACATGGGGCACTGAAGCTTTCTTT. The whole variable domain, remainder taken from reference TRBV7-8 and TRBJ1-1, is GAGVSQSPRYKVAKRGQDVALRCDPISGHVSLFWYQQALGQGPEFLTYFQNEAQLDKSGLPSDRFFAERPEGSVSTLKIQRTQQEDSAVYLCASSITWGTEAFFGQGTRLTVV.

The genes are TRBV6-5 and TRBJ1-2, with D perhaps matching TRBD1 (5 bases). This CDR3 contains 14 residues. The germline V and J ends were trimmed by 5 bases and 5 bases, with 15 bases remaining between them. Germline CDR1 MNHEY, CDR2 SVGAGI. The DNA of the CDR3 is TGTGCCAGCAGTATGGGGGAAGAGATTTATGGCTACACCTTC. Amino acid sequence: CASSMGEEIYGYTF.

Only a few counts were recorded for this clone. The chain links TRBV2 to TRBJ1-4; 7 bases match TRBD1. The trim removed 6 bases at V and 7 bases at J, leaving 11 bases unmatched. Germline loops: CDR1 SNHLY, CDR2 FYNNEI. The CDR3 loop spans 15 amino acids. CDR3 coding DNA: TGTGCCAGCAGCGATGACAGGGAGGGTGTTGAAAAACTGTTTTTT. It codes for CASSDDREGVEKLFF. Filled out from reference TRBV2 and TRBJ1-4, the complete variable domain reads EPEVTQTPSHQVTQMGQEVILRCVPISNHLYFYWYRQILGQKVEFLVSFYNNEISEKSEIFDDQFSVERPDGSNFTLKIRSTKLEDSAMYFCASSDDREGVEKLFFGSGTQLSVL.

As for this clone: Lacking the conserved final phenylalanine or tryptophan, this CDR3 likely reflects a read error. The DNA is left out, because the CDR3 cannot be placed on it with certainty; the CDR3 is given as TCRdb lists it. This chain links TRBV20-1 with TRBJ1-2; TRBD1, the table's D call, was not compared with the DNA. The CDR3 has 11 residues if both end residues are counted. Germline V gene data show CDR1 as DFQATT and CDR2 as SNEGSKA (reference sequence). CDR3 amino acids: CSARLGQGVLV.

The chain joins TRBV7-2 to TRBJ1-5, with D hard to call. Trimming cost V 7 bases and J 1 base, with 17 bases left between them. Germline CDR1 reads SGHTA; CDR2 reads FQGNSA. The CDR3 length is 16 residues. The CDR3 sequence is CASIHNNFRSNQPQHF. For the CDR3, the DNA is TGTGCCAGCATCCATAATAACTTTAGAAGCAATCAGCCCCAGCATTTT.

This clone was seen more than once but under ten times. CDR3 residues: CASSMAAGGSYEQYF. The CDR3 bases are TGTGCCAGTAGTATGGCGGCAGGGGGCTCCTACGAGCAGTACTTC. This chain uses TRBV19 with TRBJ2-7, with TRBD1 identical over 7 bases. V lost 3 bases to trimming and J lost 0 bases; unmatched junction nucleotides: 5. The CDR3 loop spans 15 amino acids. Germline CDR1 reads LNHDA; CDR2 reads SQIVND (reference sequence).